These 6 T cell receptor beta chains originate from one sample sequenced in a study of response to subunit inactivated influenza vaccine. MiXCR was run by TCRdb on the RT-PCR reads, yielding one entry per CDR3 protein. The repertoire holds 300,000 to 350,000 distinct CDR3 sequences, with approximately 23% as singletons. Sequenced material: PBMCs from blood, taken around 22 months after vaccination. These receptors came from a man aged 50-75 years who received an inactivated influenza vaccine.

Concerning this clonotype: A read error may account for a junction end that differs from germline. The chain uses TRBV20-1 and TRBJ1-5; D might be TRBD1 (5 bases). Germline loops: CDR1 DFQATT, CDR2 SNEGSKA (reference sequence). The CDR3 is 15 amino acids. The CDR3 region is CGAIPGPYSNQPQHF. As DNA, the CDR3 is TGCGGTGCAATCCCGGGGCCATATAGCAATCAGCCCCAGCATTTT.

There are a few counts of this clonotype. The chain links TRBV6-2 or TRBV6-3 to TRBJ1-5, with a tentative D call TRBD1 (5 bases). V was clipped by 2 bases and J by 9 bases, with 8 bases between them. Germline loops: CDR1 MNHEY, CDR2 SVGEGT. The CDR3 has 12 residues. In DNA form, the CDR3 reads TGTGCCAGCAGTTACCCAGGGCTGCCCCAGCATTTT. Translated, it gives CASSYPGLPQHF.

This clonotype was counted at least ten times. As DNA, the CDR3 is TGCGCCAGCAGCTTGAGTCTTCGGTCTGCGCGGCCCACTGAAGCTTTCTTT. Translation gives CASSLSLRSARPTEAFF. The rearrangement links TRBV5-1 to TRBJ1-1; no clear D gene. Germline lookup yields CDR1 SGHRS and CDR2 YFSETQ. The ends were cut back, 1 base at V and 4 bases at J, with 20 bases in the middle. The CDR3 covers 17 residues. Together with reference TRBV5-1 and TRBJ1-1, the CDR3 gives the full variable domain: KAGVTQTPRYLIKTRGQQVTLSCSPISGHRSVSWYQQTPGQGLQFLFEYFSETQRNKGNFPGRFSGRQFSNSRSEMNVSTLELGDSALYLCASSLSLRSARPTEAFFGQGTRLTVV.

V gene TRBV29-1 combines with J gene TRBJ2-2; 8 nucleotides agree with TRBD1. Germline lookup yields CDR1 SQVTM and CDR2 ANQGSEA. CDR3 size: 16 residues. The J segment lost 1 base and the V segment lost 2 bases, leaving 6 bases of the junction unmatched. This chain's CDR3 is CSVEFRGTGNTGELFF. The CDR3 region has the DNA TGCAGCGTTGAATTCAGAGGGACAGGGAACACCGGGGAGCTGTTTTTT.

The chain has TRBV20-1 and TRBJ2-1; 7 positions match TRBD2. Per the germline V gene, CDR1 is DFQATT and CDR2 is SNEGSKA (reference sequence). V was pared by 0 bases and J by 7 bases, with 6 bases of the junction left unmatched. The CDR3 is made up of 14 amino acids. CDR3 loop: CSARDDLAENEQFF. Here the CDR3 DNA reads TGCAGTGCTAGAGATGATCTAGCGGAGAATGAGCAGTTCTTC.

The chain has TRBV7-2 and TRBJ2-3; 8 positions match TRBD1. The CDR3 loop spans 15 amino acids. Germline CDR1 SGHTA, CDR2 FQGNSA. Trimming at V came to 5 bases and at J to 7 bases, leaving 11 bases not matched to a gene. The chain's CDR3 is CASSPWADREYTQYF. CDR3 nucleotide sequence: TGTGCCAGCAGCCCCTGGGCGGACAGGGAGTATACGCAGTATTTT. Drawing the rest from reference TRBV7-2 and TRBJ2-3, the complete variable domain is GAGVSQSPSNKVTEKGKDVELRCDPISGHTALYWYRQSLGQGLEFLIYFQGNSAPDKSGLPSDRFSAERTGGSVSTLTIQRTQQEDSAVYLCASSPWADREYTQYFGPGTRLTVL.